This T cell receptor (beta chain) emerged from a study of CD8 T cells in Susac syndrome. Study background: Intravenous immunoglobulin alone or corticosteroids were being given to patients with Susac syndrome at blood draw, unless they were therapy-naive. Overall study results and limits: Susac-specific public clones numbered approximately 15 in total CD8+ repertoires (and roughly 5 in CD8+ TEMRA repertoires). CD8+ clones in Susac expanded most in TEMRA cells and active patients.

Random hexamers served to reverse transcribe roughly 0.45 to 1 ug RNA. TCRdb fed the immunoSEQ multiplex PCR reads into MiXCR, producing one record per CDR3 protein. The data contain some 130,000 distinct CDR3 sequences, roughly 94% of them singletons. For this clonotype: Its antigen is as yet unknown.

This TCR was recovered from a human donor with Susac syndrome. The sequencing input was CD8+ T cells from PBMCs.

CDR3 in DNA: TGTGCCAGCAGCCTTGACAGGGTTGGCGAGCAGTACTTC. It translates to CASSLDRVGEQYF. V usage is TRBV3-1 and J usage is TRBJ2-7; 7 bases fit TRBD1. This CDR3 is built from 13 residues. J was trimmed by 6 bases and V by 4 bases; bases with no gene match: 6. CDR1 is LGHDT and CDR2 is YNNKEL in the germline V gene (reference sequence).